The rows below give T cell receptor beta chains drawn from one sample of a study of blood T cell repertoires in COVID-19. Sequenced by immunoSEQ multiplex PCR; TCRdb stores in-frame clones only, minus some. There are a few hundred thousand clones in the sample; 82% occur only once, and roughly 3% lies in the top ten. Input material: peripheral blood. The receptor source for this set is a woman aged 18-30 years with acute or convalescent COVID-19. The CDR3 runs from the conserved cysteine through the conserved F or W. Fields, in order: D gene, V gene, J gene, clone size, CDR3 protein, CDR3 DNA. D genes are given only for firm matches. The listing skips clone size in some rows; elsewhere it reads once, few, many or a size class.

TRBD1	TRBV5-1	TRBJ2-1	-	CASQGQGDNEQFF	TGCGCCAGCCAGGGACAGGGGGACAATGAGCAGTTCTTC
TRBD1	TRBV5-1	TRBJ2-5	-	CASSLGDRGRREETQYF	TGCGCCAGCAGCTTGGGGGACAGGGGGCGCCGGGAAGAGACCCAGTACTTC
-	TRBV5-1	TRBJ1-1	-	CASSLGNPDLNTEAFF	TGCGCCAGCAGCTTGGGAAATCCAGATTTGAACACTGAAGCTTTCTTT
-	TRBV14	TRBJ1-4	once	CASSQTGYTNEKLFF	TGTGCCAGCAGCCAGACAGGCTATACTAATGAAAAACTGTTTTTT
-	TRBV4-2	TRBJ1-4	once	CASSQDGGATNEKLFF	TGTGCCAGCAGCCAAGATGGAGGAGCAACTAATGAAAAACTGTTTTTT
TRBD2	TRBV3-1/TRBV3-2	TRBJ2-1	few	CASSQVGLAGGQWGNEQFF	TGTGCCAGCAGCCAAGTAGGCCTAGCGGGAGGGCAATGGGGCAATGAGCAGTTCTTC
TRBD2	TRBV7-2	TRBJ2-3	-	CASSTLAGGTDTQYF	TGTGCCAGCAGTACCCTAGCGGGAGGGACAGATACGCAGTATTTT
-	TRBV5-1	TRBJ1-5	-	CASSLEGLSNQPQHF	TGCGCCAGCAGCTTGGAGGGACTTAGCAATCAGCCCCAGCATTTT
TRBD2	TRBV29-1	TRBJ2-7	many	CSVEVTSAPYEQYF	TGCAGCGTTGAAGTTACTAGCGCACCATACGAGCAGTACTTC
-	TRBV29-1	TRBJ1-2	-	CSVVYSQKANYGYTF	TGCAGCGTTGTTTACAGTCAAAAAGCTAACTATGGCTACACCTTC
-	TRBV6-6	TRBJ1-2	-	CASTAEAYGYTF	TGTGCCAGCACCGCCGAGGCTTATGGCTACACCTTC
-	TRBV6-1	TRBJ2-7	-	CASSELLTSQIEQYF	TGTGCCAGCAGTGAACTCCTTACATCCCAAATCGAGCAGTACTTC
-	TRBV3-1/TRBV3-2	TRBJ1-5	-	CASSRRTGTTRGPQHF	TGTGCCAGCAGCCGCAGAACCGGGACAACGAGGGGGCCCCAGCATTTT
-	TRBV29-1	TRBJ2-7	-	CSVDGSLPYEQYF	TGCAGCGTTGACGGGAGTCTGCCATACGAGCAGTACTTC
TRBD1	TRBV25-1	TRBJ2-5	-	CASSEPPGQGIAETQYF	TGTGCCAGCAGTGAGCCACCGGGACAGGGAATTGCGGAGACCCAGTACTTC
-	TRBV19	TRBJ1-1	-	CASSIGQGLPEAFF	TGTGCCAGTAGTATAGGGCAGGGGCTGCCTGAAGCTTTCTTT
TRBD2	TRBV7-2	TRBJ2-7	-	CASSLVSSGGSGSSYEQYF	TGTGCCAGCAGCTTAGTATCTAGCGGAGGGTCAGGGAGTTCCTACGAGCAGTACTTC
-	TRBV4-1	TRBJ1-2	-	CASSQELGQGFLYGYTF	TGCGCCAGCAGCCAAGAATTGGGCCAGGGTTTTCTCTATGGCTACACCTTC
-	TRBV12-2	TRBJ1-4	-	CASRLVQGVSTNEKLFF	TGTGCAAGTCGCTTAGTGCAGGGGGTGTCTACTAATGAAAAACTGTTTTTT
TRBD1	TRBV20-1	TRBJ1-2	-	CSASPGQSNYGYTF	TGCAGTGCTAGTCCGGGACAGAGTAACTATGGCTACACCTTC
TRBD2	TRBV7-3	TRBJ2-3	-	CASSPTSGRSGDTQYF	TGTGCCAGCAGCCCCACTAGCGGACGAAGTGGAGATACGCAGTATTTT
TRBD1	TRBV4-3	TRBJ1-2	-	CASSQDGTGLNYGYTF	TGCGCCAGCAGCCAAGATGGGACAGGGTTGAACTATGGCTACACCTTC
-	TRBV4-1	TRBJ1-2	-	CASSQEGRGGGYTF	TGCGCCAGCAGCCAAGAAGGCAGGGGTGGAGGCTACACCTTC
-	TRBV19	TRBJ1-6	few	CASSRDLANSPLHF	TGTGCCAGTAGTCGGGACTTGGCTAATTCACCCCTCCACTTT
-	TRBV2	TRBJ2-7	-	CASSELYGSYEQYF	TGTGCCAGCAGTGAACTATACGGCTCCTACGAGCAGTACTTC
TRBD1	TRBV11-2	TRBJ2-2	-	CASSFAGGSGELFF	TGTGCCAGCAGCTTTGCAGGGGGCTCCGGGGAGCTGTTTTTT
-	TRBV21-1	TRBJ1-6	-	CARNGTGGLSRSPLHF	TGTGCCAGGAACGGGACAGGGGGCTTGTCGCGGTCACCCCTCCACTTT
TRBD1	TRBV7-2	TRBJ1-6	-	CASSRDRGGDSPLHF	TGTGCCAGCAGCAGAGACAGGGGCGGCGATTCACCCCTCCACTTT
-	TRBV29-1	TRBJ2-7	-	CSAGQFGYEQYF	TGCAGCGCCGGACAGTTTGGCTACGAGCAGTACTTC
-	TRBV27	TRBJ1-1	-	CATRPGGGRNTEAFF	TGTGCCACCCGCCCTGGGGGCGGGAGAAACACTGAAGCTTTCTTT
-	TRBV6-5	TRBJ1-5	-	CASSYSFTVSQPQHF	TGTGCCAGCAGTTACTCGTTTACAGTATCTCAGCCCCAGCATTTT
TRBD2	TRBV3-1/TRBV3-2	TRBJ2-7	-	CASSQGASGSYEQYF	TGTGCCAGCAGCCAAGGCGCTAGCGGATCCTACGAGCAGTACTTC
-	TRBV15	TRBJ2-1	-	CATSSARGLTRNEQFF	TGTGCCACCAGCAGCGCAAGAGGACTAACTCGCAATGAGCAGTTCTTC
TRBD1	TRBV5-4	TRBJ1-6	-	CASSQRGTGWNSPLHF	TGTGCCAGCAGCCAGCGGGGGACAGGGTGGAATTCACCCCTCCACTTT
-	TRBV4-3	TRBJ2-2	-	CASSQAGENTGELFF	TGCGCCAGCAGCCAAGCAGGGGAGAACACCGGGGAGCTGTTTTTT
TRBD1	TRBV7-9	TRBJ1-1	-	CASSVGTAQAFF	TGTGCCAGCAGCGTAGGGACAGCTCAAGCTTTCTTT
-	TRBV6-5	TRBJ2-7	-	CASGRDSTAYEQYF	TGTGCCAGCGGCCGGGACTCAACAGCCTACGAGCAGTACTTC
TRBD2	TRBV11-2	TRBJ2-1	-	CASSGSGLALSPNNEQFF	TGTGCCAGCAGCGGTAGCGGACTAGCCTTATCTCCCAACAATGAGCAGTTCTTC
TRBD2	TRBV7-2	TRBJ2-3	once	CASSPSGAPRSDTQYF	TGTGCCAGCAGCCCGAGCGGGGCCCCTCGGTCGGATACGCAGTATTTT
TRBD2	TRBV6-5	TRBJ2-1	-	CASSIREGRYNEQFF	TGTGCCAGCAGCATACGGGAGGGGAGGTACAATGAGCAGTTCTTC
TRBD2	TRBV7-8	TRBJ2-1	-	CASSLATGTIHEQFF	TGTGCCAGCAGCTTAGCCACGGGGACTATTCATGAGCAGTTCTTC